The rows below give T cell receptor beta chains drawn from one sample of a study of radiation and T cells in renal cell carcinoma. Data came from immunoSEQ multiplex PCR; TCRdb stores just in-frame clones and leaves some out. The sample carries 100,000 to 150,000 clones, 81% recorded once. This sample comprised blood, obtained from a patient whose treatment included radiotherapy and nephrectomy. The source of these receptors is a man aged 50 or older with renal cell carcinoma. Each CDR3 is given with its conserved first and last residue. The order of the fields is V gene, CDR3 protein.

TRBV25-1 CASSASDRQFF
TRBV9 CASSVRSGRVWTANWDTQYF
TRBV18 CASSPVRQGVFNEKLFF
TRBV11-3 CASSLVGSGDYNEQFF
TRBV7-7 CASSFGTGQTQYF
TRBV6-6 CASSYKGFASNTQYF
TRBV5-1 CASRLTGFHEQYF
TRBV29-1 CSVVKGNYGYTF
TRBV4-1 CASSQERASTEAFF
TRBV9 CASSGGQGVNTGELFF
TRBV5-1 CASSLVGTSGDTQYF